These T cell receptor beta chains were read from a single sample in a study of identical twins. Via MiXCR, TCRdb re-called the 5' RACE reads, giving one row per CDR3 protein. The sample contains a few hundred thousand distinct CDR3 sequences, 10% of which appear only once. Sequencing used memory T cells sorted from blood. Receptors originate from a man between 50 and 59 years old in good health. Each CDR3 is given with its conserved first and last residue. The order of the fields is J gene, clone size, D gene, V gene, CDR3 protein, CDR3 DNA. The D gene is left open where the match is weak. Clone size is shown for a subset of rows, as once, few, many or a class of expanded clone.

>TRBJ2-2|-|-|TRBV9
CASSVGVGLIAGELFF
TGTGCCAGCAGCGTAGGAGTAGGTTTGATCGCCGGGGAGCTGTTTTTT
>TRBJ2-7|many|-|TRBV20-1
CSASSKGGEFYEQYF
TGCAGTGCTAGCTCAAAGGGGGGTGAATTCTACGAGCAGTACTTC
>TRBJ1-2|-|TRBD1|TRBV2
CANSEGTGTGYTF
TGTGCCAACAGTGAAGGGACAGGGACTGGCTACACCTTC
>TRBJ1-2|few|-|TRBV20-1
CTVPAHNYGYTF
TGCACTGTCCCAGCCCATAACTATGGCTACACCTTC
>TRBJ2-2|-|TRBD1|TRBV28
CASSYIAMTGDTGELFF
TGTGCCAGCAGTTATATAGCCATGACAGGGGACACCGGGGAGCTGTTTTTT
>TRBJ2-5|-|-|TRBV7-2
CASSLLRQALFQETQYF
TGTGCCAGCAGCTTACTCCGGCAGGCCCTCTTCCAAGAGACCCAGTACTTC
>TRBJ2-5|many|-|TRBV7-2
CASSLVVTISETQYF
TGTGCCAGCAGCTTAGTAGTGACTATTTCAGAGACCCAGTACTTC
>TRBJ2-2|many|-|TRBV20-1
CSAKAGWAGELFF
TGCAGTGCCAAAGCAGGGTGGGCCGGGGAGCTGTTTTTT
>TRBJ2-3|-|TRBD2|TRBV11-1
CASSDWTSGRELRSDTQYF
TGTGCCAGCAGCGACTGGACTAGCGGGAGGGAATTGAGATCAGATACGCAGTATTTT
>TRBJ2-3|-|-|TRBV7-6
CASSHPAPYTDTQYF
TGTGCCAGCAGCCACCCCGCACCCTACACAGATACGCAGTATTTT
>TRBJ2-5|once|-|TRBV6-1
CASRGTPRAETQYF
TGTGCCAGCAGAGGGACACCCAGGGCGGAGACCCAGTACTTC
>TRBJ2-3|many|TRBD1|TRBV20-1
CSARRDRATDTQYF
TGCAGTGCTAGGAGGGACAGGGCCACAGATACGCAGTATTTT
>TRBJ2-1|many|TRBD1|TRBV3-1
CASSPNRGVGNEQFF
TGTGCCAGCAGCCCTAACAGGGGCGTCGGGAATGAGCAGTTCTTC
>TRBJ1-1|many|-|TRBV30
CAWIPGSEAFF
TGTGCCTGGATTCCAGGGAGTGAAGCTTTCTTT
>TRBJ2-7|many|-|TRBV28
CASRKGNSYEQYF
TGTGCCAGCAGGAAAGGCAACTCCTACGAGCAGTACTTC
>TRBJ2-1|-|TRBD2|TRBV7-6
CASSSQRGGENEQFF
TGTGCCAGCAGCTCTCAGCGGGGGGGAGAGAATGAGCAGTTCTTC
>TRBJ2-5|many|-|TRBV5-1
CASSLWSGQETQYF
TGCGCCAGCAGCTTATGGAGCGGGCAAGAGACCCAGTACTTC
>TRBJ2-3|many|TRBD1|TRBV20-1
CSARGARGTGPPTDTQYF
TGCAGTGCTAGAGGGGCGCGAGGGACAGGTCCACCCACAGATACGCAGTATTTT
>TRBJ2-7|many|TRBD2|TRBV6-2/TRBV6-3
CASRKEAGEFSYEQYF
TGTGCCAGCAGGAAGGAAGCGGGAGAGTTTTCCTACGAGCAGTACTTC
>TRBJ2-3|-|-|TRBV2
CASNSAGTQYF
TGTGCCAGCAACTCAGCGGGCACGCAGTATTTT
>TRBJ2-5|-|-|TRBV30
CAWSGQLQETQYF
TGTGCCTGGAGTGGTCAGCTCCAAGAGACCCAGTACTTC
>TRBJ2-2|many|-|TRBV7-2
CASSSPTGSRELFF
TGTGCCAGCAGCTCACCGACAGGTTCCCGGGAGCTGTTTTTT
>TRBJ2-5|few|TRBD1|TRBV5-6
CASSPRDRRETQYF
TGTGCCAGCAGCCCCCGGGACAGGAGGGAGACCCAGTACTTC
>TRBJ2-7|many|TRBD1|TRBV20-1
CSVSPDRGTYEQYF
TGCAGTGTTAGCCCGGACAGGGGGACTTACGAGCAGTACTTC
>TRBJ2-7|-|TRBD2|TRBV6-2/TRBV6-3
CASSYSNPVTSGRRGSYEQYF
TGTGCCAGCAGTTACTCGAATCCAGTCACTAGCGGGAGAAGAGGTTCGTACGAGCAGTACTTC
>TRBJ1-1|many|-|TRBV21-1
CASRGGNNTEAFF
TGTGCCAGCCGGGGAGGGAATAACACTGAAGCTTTCTTT
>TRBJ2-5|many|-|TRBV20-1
CSARAIGGGETQYF
TGCAGTGCCCGGGCAATTGGCGGTGGAGAGACCCAGTACTTC
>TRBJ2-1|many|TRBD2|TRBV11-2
CASSPGLAGLYNEQFF
TGTGCCAGCAGCCCAGGACTAGCGGGACTCTACAATGAGCAGTTCTTC